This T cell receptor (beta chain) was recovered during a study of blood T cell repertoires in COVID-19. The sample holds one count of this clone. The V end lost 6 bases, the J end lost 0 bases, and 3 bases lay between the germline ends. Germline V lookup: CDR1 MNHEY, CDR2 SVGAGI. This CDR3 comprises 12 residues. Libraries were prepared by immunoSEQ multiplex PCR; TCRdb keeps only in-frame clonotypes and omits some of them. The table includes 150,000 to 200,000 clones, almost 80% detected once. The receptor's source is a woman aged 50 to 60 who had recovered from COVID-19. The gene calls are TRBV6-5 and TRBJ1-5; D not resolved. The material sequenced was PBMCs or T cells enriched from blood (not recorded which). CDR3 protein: CASSNSNQPQHF. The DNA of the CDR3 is TGTGCCAGCAGCAATAGCAATCAGCCCCAGCATTTT.